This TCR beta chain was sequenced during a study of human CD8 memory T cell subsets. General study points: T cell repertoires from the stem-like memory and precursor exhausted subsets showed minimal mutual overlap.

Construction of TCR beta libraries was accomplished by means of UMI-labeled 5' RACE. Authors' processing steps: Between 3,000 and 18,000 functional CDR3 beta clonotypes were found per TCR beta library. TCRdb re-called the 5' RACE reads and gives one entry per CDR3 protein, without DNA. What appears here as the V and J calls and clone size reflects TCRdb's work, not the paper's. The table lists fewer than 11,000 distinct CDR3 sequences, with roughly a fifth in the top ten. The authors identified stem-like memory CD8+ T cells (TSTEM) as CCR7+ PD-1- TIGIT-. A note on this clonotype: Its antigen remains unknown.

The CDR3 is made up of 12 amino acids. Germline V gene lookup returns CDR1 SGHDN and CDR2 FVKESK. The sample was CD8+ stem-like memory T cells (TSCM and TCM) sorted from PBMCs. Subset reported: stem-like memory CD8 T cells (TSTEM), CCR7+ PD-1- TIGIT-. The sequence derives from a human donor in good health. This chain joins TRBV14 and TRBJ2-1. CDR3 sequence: CASSQVFNEQFF.